This T cell receptor beta chain is drawn from a study of blood T cell repertoires in COVID-19. About the research overall: T cells, B-cell-depleted T cells, or PBMCs supplied cDNA or gDNA.

Seattle patients were enrolled while actively infected and followed longitudinally. Libraries were prepared by immunoSEQ multiplex PCR; TCRdb keeps only in-frame clonotypes and omits some of them. The table records approximately 230,000 clones, 88% of them present only once. Sequencing used peripheral blood. The sequence derives from a woman younger than 45 with COVID-19, enrolled during active disease.

CDR3 loop: CASRAGLAPTGELFF. The CDR3 nucleotides are TGTGCCAGCAGAGCGGGACTAGCGCCCACCGGGGAGCTGTTTTTT. V gene TRBV6-4 combines with J gene TRBJ2-2; 10 bases are shared with TRBD2. CDR1 and CDR2 (germline): MRHNA, SNTAGT. The V gene end was trimmed by 6 bases and the J gene end by 4 bases; junction bases not matched to a gene: 5. This CDR3 region has 15 residues.